The clone carrying this T cell receptor (beta chain) was picked up many times. What it binds is unknown. Time point denoted: persistent/refractory GD, antithyroid drugs over 5 years with positive TRAb. Preparation of the TCR library used RNA extracted from PBMCs. The peripheral blood volume drawn was 8 to 9.5 milliliters, and it was collected into EDTA tubes. Germline CDR1 SNHLY, CDR2 FYNNEI. The J segment lost 2 bases and the V segment lost 6 bases, leaving 11 bases of the junction unmatched. This CDR3 region has 16 residues. iRepertoire HTBI primers and Arm-PCR of CDR3 regions built TCR beta libraries. TCRdb used MiXCR to reprocess the multiplex PCR reads, holding one entry per CDR3 protein. The sample records under 450,000 distinct CDR3 sequences, 23% being singletons. This record belongs to a study of regulatory T cells in long-lasting Graves disease. General study findings and limits: There were preferences for TRBV28, TRBJ1-2 and TRBJ2-5 in persistent disease.

This sequence was found in a female donor with Graves disease. The V call is TRBV2, the J call TRBJ2-5; 8 bases map to TRBD1. The sample here was peripheral blood mononuclear cells (PBMCs), taken when the disease was refractory, from a patient treated with antithyroid drugs. This CDR3 is CASRATGVTRQETQYF. In DNA form, the CDR3 reads TGTGCCAGCAGAGCGACAGGGGTAACACGACAAGAGACCCAGTACTTC.